The present TCR beta chain was sequenced within a study of identical twins. The study, taken as a whole, reports: It was out-of-frame TCR alpha sharing in monozygotic twins that models underestimated.

Per the germline V gene, CDR1 is MNHEY and CDR2 is SVGEGT. There are 16 residues in the CDR3. V dropped 6 bases and J dropped 3 bases, with 18 bases sitting between them. This clonotype was detected only a few times. Its target is unknown. TCRdb reprocessed the 5' RACE reads via MiXCR and lists one record per CDR3 protein. Among 450,000 to 600,000 distinct CDR3 sequences listed, 20% to 25% were seen once. Each donor (without exception) was a healthy Caucasian. This sample also appeared in a second study, on yellow fever vaccine responses in identical twins.

The sample comprised CD4+ T cells sorted from blood. The sequence came from a woman aged 18-35 years in good health. The chain couples TRBV6-2 or TRBV6-3 to TRBJ2-1; tentatively, D is TRBD1 (6 bases). CDR3 DNA: TGTGCCAGCAGCCCCCCGGGACACACGCGCTACAATGAGCAGTTCTTC. This translates into CASSPPGHTRYNEQFF.